The sequence of this T cell receptor beta chain was determined in a study of monozygotic twins with inflammatory bowel disease. In regard to this clonotype: Its matching antigen is unknown.

A template switching step added UMIs, each with a 6-nucleotide sample barcode. Reanalyzing the 5' RACE reads, TCRdb keeps one entry per CDR3 protein, without DNA. The sample table includes some 99,000 distinct CDR3 sequences. The germline gives CDR1 KGHSH, CDR2 LQKENI. CDR3 length: 15 amino acids. Study-level results: Compared with healthy twins, IBD patients shared fewer clonotypes with others, especially with disease activity.

The material sequenced was blood. The V gene is TRBV18, the J gene TRBJ1-1; TCRdb returns TRBD1, unconfirmable since there is no DNA. This sequence originates from a human donor with ulcerative colitis or Crohn's disease, or a healthy co-twin of an affected twin (not recorded which). This CDR3 reads CASSPRQGMNTEAFF.